This entry is about one TCR beta chain. Its antigen is not known. All sorted populations exceeded 95% purity. This entry comes from a study of beta chain features in type 1 diabetes. The study's findings and limits: Sampled from patients, naive, central memory and Treg TCRB repertoires appeared more similar than those sampled from healthy donors.

What was sequenced were expressed TCRB transcripts, since all of the isolated RNA had been reverse transcribed. Sequencing was performed with immunoSEQ multiplex PCR; in TCRdb, only in-frame clones are kept and a portion is missing. Of 400,000 to 450,000 clones in the sample, approximately 15% were seen once. CDR1 and CDR2 from the germline V gene are MGHDK and SYGVNS. The CDR3 is made up of 13 amino acids. The ends were cut back, 2 bases at V and 9 bases at J, with 11 bases in the middle. The V gene is TRBV25-1, the J gene TRBJ2-1, with D unclear. The receptor's source is a young man in good health. The sequencing input was naive CD4+ T cells from blood. CDR3 residues: CASSEPGVGEQFF. For the CDR3, the DNA is TGTGCCAGCAGTGAACCTGGGGTCGGTGAGCAGTTCTTC.